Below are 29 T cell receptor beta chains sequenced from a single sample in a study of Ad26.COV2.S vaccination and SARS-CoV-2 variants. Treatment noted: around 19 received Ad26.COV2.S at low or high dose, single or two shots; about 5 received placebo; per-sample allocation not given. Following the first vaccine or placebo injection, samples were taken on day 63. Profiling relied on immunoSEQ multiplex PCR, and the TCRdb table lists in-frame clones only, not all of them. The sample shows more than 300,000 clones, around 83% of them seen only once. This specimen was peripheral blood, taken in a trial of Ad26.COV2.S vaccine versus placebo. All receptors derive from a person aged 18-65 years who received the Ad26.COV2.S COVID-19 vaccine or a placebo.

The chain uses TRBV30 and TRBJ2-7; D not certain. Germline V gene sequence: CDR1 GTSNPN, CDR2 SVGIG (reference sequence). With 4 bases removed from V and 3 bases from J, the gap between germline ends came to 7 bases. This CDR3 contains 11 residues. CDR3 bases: TGTGCCTGGAATTCGGGCTACGAGCAGTACTTC. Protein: CAWNSGYEQYF.

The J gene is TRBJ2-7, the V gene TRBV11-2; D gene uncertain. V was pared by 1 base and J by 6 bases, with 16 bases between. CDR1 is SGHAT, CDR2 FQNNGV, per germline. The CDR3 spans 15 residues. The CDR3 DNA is TGTGCCAGCAGCTTAGTAGGCAGAACTCTGGCCGAGCAGTACTTC. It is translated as CASSLVGRTLAEQYF. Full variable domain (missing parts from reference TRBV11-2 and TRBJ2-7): EAGVAQSPRYKIIEKRQSVAFWCNPISGHATLYWYQQILGQGPKLLIQFQNNGVVDDSQLPKDRFSAERLKGVDSTLKIQPAKLEDSAVYLCASSLVGRTLAEQYFGPGTRLTVT.

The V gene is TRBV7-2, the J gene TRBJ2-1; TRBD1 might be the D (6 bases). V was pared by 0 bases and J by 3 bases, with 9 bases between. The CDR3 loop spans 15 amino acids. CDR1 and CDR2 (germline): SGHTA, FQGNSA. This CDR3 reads CASSLATGNYNEQFF. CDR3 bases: TGTGCCAGCAGCTTAGCCACAGGGAACTACAATGAGCAGTTCTTC.

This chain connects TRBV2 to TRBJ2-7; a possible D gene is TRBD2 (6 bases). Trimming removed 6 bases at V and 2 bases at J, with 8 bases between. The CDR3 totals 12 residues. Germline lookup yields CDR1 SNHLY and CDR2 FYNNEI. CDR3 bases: TGTGCCAGCAGGGCGGGACCCTACGAGCAGTACTTC. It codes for CASRAGPYEQYF.

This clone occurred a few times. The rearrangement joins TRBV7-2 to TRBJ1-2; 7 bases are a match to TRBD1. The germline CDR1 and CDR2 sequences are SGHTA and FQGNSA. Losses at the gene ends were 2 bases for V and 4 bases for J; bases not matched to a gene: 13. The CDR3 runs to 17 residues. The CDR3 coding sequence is TGTGCCAGCAGCTTAAGGGGGGGGACAGCCGTCCGCTATGGCTACACCTTC. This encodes CASSLRGGTAVRYGYTF.

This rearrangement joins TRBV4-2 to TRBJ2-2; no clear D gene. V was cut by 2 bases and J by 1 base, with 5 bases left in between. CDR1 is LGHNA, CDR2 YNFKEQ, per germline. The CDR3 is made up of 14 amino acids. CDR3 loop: CASSQKQNTGELFF. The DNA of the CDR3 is TGTGCCAGCAGCCAAAAACAGAACACCGGGGAGCTGTTTTTT.

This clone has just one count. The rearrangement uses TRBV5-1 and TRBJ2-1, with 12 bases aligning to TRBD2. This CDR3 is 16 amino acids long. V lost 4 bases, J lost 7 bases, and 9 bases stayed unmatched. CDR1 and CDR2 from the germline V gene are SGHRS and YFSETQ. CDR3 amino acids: CASSMPSGGVVNEQFF. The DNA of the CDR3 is TGCGCCAGCAGCATGCCTAGCGGGGGGGTAGTAAATGAGCAGTTCTTC.

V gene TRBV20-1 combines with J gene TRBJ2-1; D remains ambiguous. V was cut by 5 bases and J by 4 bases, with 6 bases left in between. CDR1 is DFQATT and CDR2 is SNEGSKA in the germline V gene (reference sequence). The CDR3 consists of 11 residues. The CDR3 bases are TGCAGTGCTCGAGTTTACAATGAGCAGTTCTTC. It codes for CSARVYNEQFF.

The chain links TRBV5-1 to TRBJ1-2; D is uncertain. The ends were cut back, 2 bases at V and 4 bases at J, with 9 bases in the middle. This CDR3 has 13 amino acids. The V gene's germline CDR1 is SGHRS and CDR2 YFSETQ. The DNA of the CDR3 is TGCGCCAGCAGCTTTCAGTCTTCCTATGGCTACACCTTC. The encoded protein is CASSFQSSYGYTF.

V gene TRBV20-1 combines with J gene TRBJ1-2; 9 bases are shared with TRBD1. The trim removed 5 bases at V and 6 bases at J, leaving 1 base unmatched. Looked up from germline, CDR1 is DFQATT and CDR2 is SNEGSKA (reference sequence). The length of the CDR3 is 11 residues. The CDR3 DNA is TGCAGTGCTTGGACAGGGGATGGCTACACCTTC. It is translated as CSAWTGDGYTF.

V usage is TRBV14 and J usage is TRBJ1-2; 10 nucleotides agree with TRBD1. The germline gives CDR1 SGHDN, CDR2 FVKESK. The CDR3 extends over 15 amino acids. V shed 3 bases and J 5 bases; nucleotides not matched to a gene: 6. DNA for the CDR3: TGTGCCAGCAGCCAGTTTGTGGGACAGGGGTATGGCTACACCTTC. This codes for CASSQFVGQGYGYTF. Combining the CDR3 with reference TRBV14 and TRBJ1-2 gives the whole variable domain EAGVTQFPSHSVIEKGQTVTLRCDPISGHDNLYWYRRVMGKEIKFLLHFVKESKQDESGMPNNRFLAERTGGTYSTLKVQPAELEDSGVYFCASSQFVGQGYGYTFGSGTRLTVV.

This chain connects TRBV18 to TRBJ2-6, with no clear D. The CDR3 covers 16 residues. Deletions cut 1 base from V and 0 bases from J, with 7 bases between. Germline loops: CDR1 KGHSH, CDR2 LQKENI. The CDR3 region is CASSPRPLSGANVLTF. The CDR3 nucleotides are TGTGCCAGCTCACCACGTCCCCTCTCTGGGGCCAACGTCCTGACTTTC.

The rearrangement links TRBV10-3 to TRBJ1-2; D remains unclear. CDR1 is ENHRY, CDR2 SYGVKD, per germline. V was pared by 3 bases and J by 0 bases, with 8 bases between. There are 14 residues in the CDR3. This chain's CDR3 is CAISDKHTNYGYTF. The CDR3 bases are TGTGCCATCAGTGATAAACATACTAACTATGGCTACACCTTC.

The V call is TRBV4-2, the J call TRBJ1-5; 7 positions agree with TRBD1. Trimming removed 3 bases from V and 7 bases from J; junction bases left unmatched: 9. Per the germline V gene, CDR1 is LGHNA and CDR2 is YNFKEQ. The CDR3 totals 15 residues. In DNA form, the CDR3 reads TGTGCCAGCAGCCAGGCAGACAGGGAAGGGCAGCCCCAGCATTTT. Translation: CASSQADREGQPQHF.

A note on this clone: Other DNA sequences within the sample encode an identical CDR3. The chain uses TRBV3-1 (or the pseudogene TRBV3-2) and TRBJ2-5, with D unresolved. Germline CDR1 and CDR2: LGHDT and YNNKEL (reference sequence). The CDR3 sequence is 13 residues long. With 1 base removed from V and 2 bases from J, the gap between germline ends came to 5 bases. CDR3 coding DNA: TGTGCCAGCAGCCAAGCCCTACAAGAGACCCAGTACTTC. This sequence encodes CASSQALQETQYF.

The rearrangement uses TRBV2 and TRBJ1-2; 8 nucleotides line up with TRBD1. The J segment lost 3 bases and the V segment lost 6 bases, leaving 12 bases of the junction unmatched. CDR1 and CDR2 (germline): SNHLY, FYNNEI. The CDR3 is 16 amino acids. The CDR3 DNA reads TGTGCCAGCAGGGGGGCCACGGACAGGGCCGACTATGGCTACACCTTC. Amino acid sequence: CASRGATDRADYGYTF.

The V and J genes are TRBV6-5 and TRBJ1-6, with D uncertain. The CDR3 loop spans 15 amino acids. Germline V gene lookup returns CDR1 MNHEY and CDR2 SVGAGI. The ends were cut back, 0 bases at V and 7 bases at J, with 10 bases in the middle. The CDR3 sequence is CASSYSRLGNSPLHF. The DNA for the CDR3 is TGTGCCAGCAGTTACTCGAGACTGGGCAATTCACCCCTCCACTTT.

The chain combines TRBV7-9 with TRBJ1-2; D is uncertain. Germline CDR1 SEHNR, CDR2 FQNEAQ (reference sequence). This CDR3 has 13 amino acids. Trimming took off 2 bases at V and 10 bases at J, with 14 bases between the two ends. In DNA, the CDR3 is TGTGCCAGCAGCTTACATGTAGACATCCCCTACACCTTC. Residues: CASSLHVDIPYTF.

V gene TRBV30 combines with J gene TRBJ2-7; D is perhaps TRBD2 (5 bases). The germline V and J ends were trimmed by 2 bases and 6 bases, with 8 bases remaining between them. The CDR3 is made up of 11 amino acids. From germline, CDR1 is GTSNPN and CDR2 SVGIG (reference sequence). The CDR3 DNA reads TGTGCCTGGAGTCCCGAGGGCGAGCAGTACTTC. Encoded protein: CAWSPEGEQYF.

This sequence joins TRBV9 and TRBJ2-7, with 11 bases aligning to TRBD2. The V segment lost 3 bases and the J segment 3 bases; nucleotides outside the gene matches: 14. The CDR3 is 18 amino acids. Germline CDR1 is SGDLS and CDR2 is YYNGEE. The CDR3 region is CASSDNPASGGLDYEQYF. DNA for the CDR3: TGTGCCAGCAGCGACAACCCGGCTAGCGGGGGGCTAGACTACGAGCAGTACTTC. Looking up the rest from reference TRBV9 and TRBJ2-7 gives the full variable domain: DSGVTQTPKHLITATGQRVTLRCSPRSGDLSVYWYQQSLDQGLQFLIQYYNGEERAKGNILERFSAQQFPDLHSELNLSSLELGDSALYFCASSDNPASGGLDYEQYFGPGTRLTVT.

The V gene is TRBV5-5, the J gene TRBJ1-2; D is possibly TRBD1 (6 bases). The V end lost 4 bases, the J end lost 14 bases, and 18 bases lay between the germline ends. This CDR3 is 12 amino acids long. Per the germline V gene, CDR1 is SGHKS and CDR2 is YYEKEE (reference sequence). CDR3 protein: CASSPLTGRYTF. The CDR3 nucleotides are TGTGCCAGCAGCCCCCTGACAGGAAGATATACCTTC.

The CDR3 coding sequence is TGTGCCAGCAGTGAAGACTCCGGGACCGCTGGCTACACCTTC. It specifies CASSEDSGTAGYTF. V usage is TRBV2 and J usage is TRBJ1-2, with a possible D match to TRBD1 (5 bases). In germline, CDR1 is SNHLY, CDR2 FYNNEI. Trimming cost V 1 base and J 7 bases, with 13 bases left between them. The length of the CDR3 is 14 residues.

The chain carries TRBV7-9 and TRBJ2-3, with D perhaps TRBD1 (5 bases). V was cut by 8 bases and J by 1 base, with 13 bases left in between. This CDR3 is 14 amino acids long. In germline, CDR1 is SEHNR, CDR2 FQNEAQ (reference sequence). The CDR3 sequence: CASSSRARTDTQYF. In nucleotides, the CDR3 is TGTGCCAGCTCGTCCAGGGCCCGCACAGATACGCAGTATTTT.

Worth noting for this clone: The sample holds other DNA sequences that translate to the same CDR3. As DNA, the CDR3 is TGCGCCAGCAGCCAAGACAGGGGGAGCTCCTATAATTCACCCCTCCACTTT. Encoded protein: CASSQDRGSSYNSPLHF. V gene TRBV4-3 combines with J gene TRBJ1-6; 7 positions match TRBD1. After removal of 0 bases from V and 0 bases from J, the junction contained 2 bases not matched to a gene. Per germline, CDR1 LGHNA and CDR2 YSLEER. The CDR3 has 17 amino acids.

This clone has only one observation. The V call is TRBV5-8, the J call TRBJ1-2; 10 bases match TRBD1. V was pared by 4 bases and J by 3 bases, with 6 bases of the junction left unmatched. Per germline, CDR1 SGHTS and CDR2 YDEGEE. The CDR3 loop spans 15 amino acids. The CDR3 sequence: CASSPRTGGYYGYTF. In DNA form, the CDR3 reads TGTGCCAGCAGCCCCCGGACAGGGGGGTACTATGGCTACACCTTC.

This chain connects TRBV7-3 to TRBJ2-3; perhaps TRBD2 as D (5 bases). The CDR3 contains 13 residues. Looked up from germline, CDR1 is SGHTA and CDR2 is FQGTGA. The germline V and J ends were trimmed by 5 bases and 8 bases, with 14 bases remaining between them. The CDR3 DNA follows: TGTGCCAGCAGCGACACAGTTGCGGGTACGCAGTATTTT. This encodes CASSDTVAGTQYF. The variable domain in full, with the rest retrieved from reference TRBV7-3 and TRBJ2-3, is GAGVSQTPSNKVTEKGKYVELRCDPISGHTALYWYRQSLGQGPEFLIYFQGTGAADDSGLPNDRFFAVRPEGSVSTLKIQRTERGDSAVYLCASSDTVAGTQYFGPGTRLTVL.

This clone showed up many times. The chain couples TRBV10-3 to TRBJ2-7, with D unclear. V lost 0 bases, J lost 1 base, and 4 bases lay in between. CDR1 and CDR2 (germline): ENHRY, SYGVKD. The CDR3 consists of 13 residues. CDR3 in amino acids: CAISESLSYEQYF. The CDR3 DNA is TGTGCCATCAGTGAGTCTCTTTCCTACGAGCAGTACTTC.

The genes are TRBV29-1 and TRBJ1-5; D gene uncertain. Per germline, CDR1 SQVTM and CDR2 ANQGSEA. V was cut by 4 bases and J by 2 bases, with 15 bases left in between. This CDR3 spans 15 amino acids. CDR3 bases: TGCAGCGTTGCCGACGGTCTCTTGGGCAATCAGCCCCAGCATTTT. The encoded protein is CSVADGLLGNQPQHF. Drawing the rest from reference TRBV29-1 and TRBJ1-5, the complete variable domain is SAVISQKPSRDICQRGTSLTIQCQVDSQVTMMFWYRQQPGQSLTLIATANQGSEATYESGFVIDKFPISRPNLTFSTLTVSNMSPEDSSIYLCSVADGLLGNQPQHFGDGTRLSIL.

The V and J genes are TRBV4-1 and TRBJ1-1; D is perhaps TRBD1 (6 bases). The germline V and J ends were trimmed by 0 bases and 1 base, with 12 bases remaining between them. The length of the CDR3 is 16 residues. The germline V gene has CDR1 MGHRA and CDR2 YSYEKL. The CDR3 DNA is TGCGCCAGCAGCCAAGAACCGCAGGGGACGAACACTGAAGCTTTCTTT. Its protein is CASSQEPQGTNTEAFF.